These 25 T cell receptor beta chains originate from one sample sequenced in a study of immune evolution from preneoplasia to lung adenocarcinoma. Here immunoSEQ multiplex PCR was the method, and the copy in TCRdb shows in-frame clones only, minus some. The table records 10,000 or so clones, 70% to 80% of them present only once. Specimen: FFPE lung adenocarcinoma in situ tissue. Receptors originate from a person between 60 and 79 years old with lung adenocarcinoma.

In this sample, this clone turned up once. The chain uses TRBV5-1 and TRBJ2-1; either TRBD1 or TRBD2 may supply D (5 bases each). CDR3 length equals 13 residues. Per germline, CDR1 SGHRS and CDR2 YFSETQ. The V and J ends lost 1 base and 7 bases respectively, with 9 bases between them. CDR3 sequence: CASSLIEGNEQFF. Written as DNA, the CDR3 is TGCGCCAGCAGCTTGATCGAGGGGAATGAGCAGTTCTTC. The full variable domain, with the rest looked up from reference TRBV5-1 and TRBJ2-1, is KAGVTQTPRYLIKTRGQQVTLSCSPISGHRSVSWYQQTPGQGLQFLFEYFSETQRNKGNFPGRFSGRQFSNSRSEMNVSTLELGDSALYLCASSLIEGNEQFFGPGTRLTVL.

The chain links TRBV19 to TRBJ1-2; D is ambiguous. Looked up from germline, CDR1 is LNHDA and CDR2 is SQIVND (reference sequence). V was clipped by 3 bases and J by 9 bases, with 11 bases between them. This CDR3 region has 12 residues. CDR3 DNA: TGTGCCAGTAGTATCCCAGGATTTCGCTACACCTTC. As protein: CASSIPGFRYTF.

This chain connects TRBV27 to TRBJ1-6; D uncertain. V lost 5 bases, J lost 0 bases, and 11 bases lay in between. The germline CDR1 and CDR2 sequences are MNHEY and SMNVEV (reference sequence). The CDR3 has 16 residues. Here the CDR3 DNA reads TGTGCCAGCAGTCGTTCTCTAAGCTCCTATAATTCACCCCTCCACTTT. Encoded protein: CASSRSLSSYNSPLHF.

The gene calls are TRBV6-6 and TRBJ1-1, with 7 bases identical to TRBD1. The CDR3 contains 13 residues. Germline V gene data show CDR1 as MNHNY and CDR2 as SVGAGI (reference sequence). Trimming took 5 bases from V and 3 from J; bases not matched to a gene: 3. CDR3 nucleotides: TGTGCCAGCAGTCGCGGACAGGACACTGAAGCTTTCTTT. Amino acid sequence: CASSRGQDTEAFF.

The chain carries TRBV14 and TRBJ1-2; 7 bases map to TRBD1. This CDR3 contains 13 residues. Germline V gene data show CDR1 as SGHDN and CDR2 as FVKESK. Unmatched junction bases numbered 5, after V lost 4 bases and J lost 6 bases. The CDR3 DNA reads TGTGCCAGCAGCCCCCGACAGGGAGATGGCTACACCTTC. Protein sequence: CASSPRQGDGYTF.

The genes are TRBV19 and TRBJ1-4, with 7 bases that match TRBD1. V trimming: 3 bases; J trimming: 7 bases; junction bases outside the gene matches: 11. CDR3 length: 16 amino acids. The germline gives CDR1 LNHDA, CDR2 SQIVND (reference sequence). CDR3 sequence: CASSIRQGQNIEKLFF. CDR3 in DNA: TGTGCCAGTAGTATCCGACAGGGCCAGAATATTGAAAAACTGTTTTTT.

The V call is TRBV5-1, the J call TRBJ2-3, with D uncertain. Germline assignment: CDR1 SGHRS and CDR2 YFSETQ. The germline V and J ends were trimmed by 5 bases and 5 bases, with 12 bases remaining between them. There are 13 residues in the CDR3. The CDR3 here is CASRPTAEDTQYF. CDR3 bases: TGCGCCAGCAGACCTACGGCGGAAGATACGCAGTATTTT.

This chain links TRBV6-1 with TRBJ2-5, with D perhaps matching TRBD1 or TRBD2 (6 bases each). The CDR3 is made up of 15 amino acids. V lost 1 base to trimming and J lost 5 bases, with 14 bases between them. CDR1 is MNHNS and CDR2 is SASEGT in the germline V gene. CDR3 loop: CASSEDPGAAETQYF. The CDR3 region has the DNA TGTGCCAGCAGTGAAGATCCGGGGGCGGCGGAGACCCAGTACTTC.

V and J are TRBV11-3 and TRBJ1-2, with D hard to call. Germline CDR1 and CDR2: SGHNT and YENEEA. The CDR3 length is 11 residues. V was pared by 5 bases and J by 7 bases, with 8 bases between. The CDR3 loop is CASSRGSGYTF. The CDR3 DNA reads as TGTGCCAGCAGCCGGGGTAGTGGCTACACCTTC. The full variable domain, with the rest looked up from reference TRBV11-3 and TRBJ1-2, is EAGVVQSPRYKIIEKKQPVAFWCNPISGHNTLYWYLQNLGQGPELLIRYENEEAVDDSQLPKDRFSAERLKGVDSTLKIQPAELGDSAVYLCASSRGSGYTFGSGTRLTVV.

The chain has TRBV12-5 and TRBJ2-5; possibly TRBD1 for D (6 bases). Trimming removed 0 bases at V and 4 bases at J, with 27 bases between. CDR3 length equals 20 residues. Per germline, CDR1 LGHNT and CDR2 FRNRAP. The CDR3 reads CASGLVLFGLGRGMGETQYF. CDR3 nucleotides: TGTGCTAGTGGTTTGGTACTCTTCGGCTTGGGCAGGGGAATGGGAGAGACCCAGTACTTC.

J is TRBJ1-1 and V is TRBV29-1; D is perhaps TRBD1 (5 bases). In germline, CDR1 is SQVTM, CDR2 ANQGSEA. Trimming cost V 3 bases and J 4 bases, with 15 bases left between them. The CDR3 has 14 amino acids. The CDR3 DNA follows: TGCAGCGTTGATGCGGCGGGGGGAGGCACTGAAGCTTTCTTT. Translating gives CSVDAAGGGTEAFF.

The chain joins TRBV7-3 to TRBJ1-5; tentatively, D is TRBD1 (5 bases). The V end was cut by 2 bases, the J end by 2 bases, with 10 bases between. CDR3 length: 15 residues. The germline V gene encodes CDR1 SGHTA and CDR2 FQGTGA. CDR3: CASSLVGGGNQPQHF. The DNA for the CDR3 is TGTGCCAGCAGCTTAGTGGGGGGAGGCAATCAGCCCCAGCATTTT.

The V and J genes are TRBV6-1 and TRBJ2-2; the match to TRBD1 covers 7 bases. The V segment lost 5 bases and the J segment 1 base; nucleotides outside the gene matches: 4. From germline, CDR1 is MNHNS and CDR2 SASEGT. This CDR3 has 15 amino acids. CDR3 sequence reads: CASSSGQLNTGELFF. The CDR3 DNA reads as TGTGCCAGCAGTTCGGGACAGCTGAACACCGGGGAGCTGTTTTTT.

The chain joins TRBV29-1 to TRBJ1-5; TRBD1 is a possible D gene (6 bases). Germline loops: CDR1 SQVTM, CDR2 ANQGSEA. The CDR3 is 12 amino acids. Trimming cost V 4 bases and J 5 bases, with 9 bases left between them. CDR3 nucleotide sequence: TGCAGCGTTGGGGCAGGGGATCAGCCCCAGCATTTT. It yields the protein CSVGAGDQPQHF.

The chain uses TRBV14 and TRBJ2-3; 7 bases match TRBD2. The germline V gene has CDR1 SGHDN and CDR2 FVKESK. CDR3 length: 13 residues. The trim removed 1 base at V and 9 bases at J, leaving 4 bases unmatched. The CDR3 DNA follows: TGTGCCAGCAGCCAAGGGCGGGGGACGACGCAGTATTTT. Its translation: CASSQGRGTTQYF.

This chain joins TRBV4-1 and TRBJ2-2; either TRBD1 or TRBD2 may supply D (7 bases each). Trimming stripped 3 bases from V and 7 bases from J, with 18 bases between. Germline CDR1 is MGHRA and CDR2 is YSYEKL. CDR3 length: 16 residues. CDR3 region: CASSHLQGGLGGELFF. The CDR3 DNA is TGCGCCAGCAGCCATTTGCAGGGGGGGCTAGGCGGGGAGCTGTTTTTT.

CDR3 region: CASSTGTVANTGELFF. CDR3 in DNA: TGCGCCAGCAGCACCGGGACAGTCGCGAACACCGGGGAGCTGTTTTTT. This rearrangement joins TRBV4-3 to TRBJ2-2; the match to TRBD1 covers 7 bases. The trim removed 5 bases at V and 0 bases at J, leaving 6 bases unmatched. This CDR3 is built from 16 residues. Germline CDR1 reads LGHNA; CDR2 reads YSLEER.

This sequence joins TRBV10-1 and TRBJ1-3; no reliable D call. Germline lookup yields CDR1 WNHNN and CDR2 SYGVQD (reference sequence). CDR3 length: 13 residues. V lost 6 bases and J 0 bases, leaving 6 bases between the germline ends. The CDR3 DNA sequence: TGCGCCAGCAGGGCAAACTCTGGAAACACCATATATTTT. This gives the protein CASRANSGNTIYF.

The chain links TRBV6-5 to TRBJ2-7; TRBD1 matches at 7 bases. This CDR3 is built from 14 residues. After removal of 2 bases from V and 6 bases from J, the junction contained 7 bases not matched to a gene. CDR1 MNHEY and CDR2 SVGAGI come from the germline V gene. For the CDR3, the DNA is TGTGCCAGCAGTTACGGCCCAGGGGGTGCCGAGCAGTACTTC. It specifies CASSYGPGGAEQYF.

This clone was seen a single time. This chain links TRBV30 with TRBJ1-4; D not resolved. Germline V lookup: CDR1 GTSNPN, CDR2 SVGIG (reference sequence). The CDR3 consists of 16 residues. Trimming pared 0 bases from V and 4 bases from J, leaving 15 bases between. DNA of the CDR3: TGTGCCTGGAGTGTACGGGCAGGCCAGGATAATGAAAAACTGTTTTTT. Translating it yields CAWSVRAGQDNEKLFF.

The chain uses TRBV13 and TRBJ1-1; 7 positions match TRBD1. The germline CDR1 and CDR2 sequences are PRHDT and FYEKMQ (reference sequence). The CDR3 is 15 residues long. The V gene end was trimmed by 5 bases and the J gene end by 1 base; junction bases not matched to a gene: 7. The CDR3 sequence is CASSTRGQQNTEAFF. DNA for the CDR3: TGTGCCAGCAGCACCCGGGGACAGCAGAACACTGAAGCTTTCTTT.

The CDR3: CASSDPGRWEQYF. As DNA, the CDR3 is TGTGCCAGCAGCGATCCGGGACGTTGGGAGCAGTACTTC. This sequence joins TRBV7-2 and TRBJ2-7, with D perhaps being TRBD1 or TRBD2 (5 bases each). CDR3 length: 13 residues. The V gene's germline CDR1 is SGHTA and CDR2 FQGNSA. V was clipped by 5 bases and J by 7 bases, with 15 bases between them.

This clone was seen a handful of times. The CDR3 nucleotides are TGTGCCAGAAGCTTTTACCGCAGCCGGAAGACAGGGCCCTCTGGAAACACCATATATTTT. Amino acids: CARSFYRSRKTGPSGNTIYF. The chain couples TRBV5-3 to TRBJ1-3, with 7 nucleotides matching TRBD1. TRBV5-3 is sorted into the ORF group, with uncertain function. The V gene end was trimmed by 2 bases and the J gene end by 0 bases; junction bases not matched to a gene: 17. The CDR3 sequence is 20 residues long.

The chain has TRBV5-4 and TRBJ1-4; the D is unclear. The CDR3 length is 16 residues. Per germline, CDR1 SGHNT and CDR2 YYREEE (reference sequence). V was trimmed by 3 bases and J by 8 bases, leaving 20 bases between them. The CDR3 sequence: CASSSHREIEREKLFF. CDR3 nucleotides: TGTGCCAGCAGCTCCCACCGGGAGATCGAGAGGGAAAAACTGTTTTTT.

The CDR3 sequence is CASSVDRSVGNTIYF. CDR3 nucleotides: TGTGCCAGCAGCGTGGACAGGTCGGTAGGCAACACCATATATTTT. This sequence joins TRBV5-4 and TRBJ1-3; 7 nucleotides match TRBD1. Unmatched junction bases numbered 11, after V lost 4 bases and J lost 7 bases. This CDR3 spans 15 amino acids. The germline gives CDR1 SGHNT, CDR2 YYREEE (reference sequence).